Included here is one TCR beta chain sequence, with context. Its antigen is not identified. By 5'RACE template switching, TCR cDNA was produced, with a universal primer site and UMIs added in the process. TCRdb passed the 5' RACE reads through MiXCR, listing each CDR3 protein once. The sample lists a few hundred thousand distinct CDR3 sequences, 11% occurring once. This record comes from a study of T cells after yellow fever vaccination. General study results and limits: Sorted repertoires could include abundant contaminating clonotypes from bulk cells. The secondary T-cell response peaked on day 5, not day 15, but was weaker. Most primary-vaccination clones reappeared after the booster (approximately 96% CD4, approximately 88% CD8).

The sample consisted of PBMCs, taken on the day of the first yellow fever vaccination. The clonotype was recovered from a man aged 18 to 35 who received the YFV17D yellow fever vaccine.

CDR3 DNA: TGTGCCAGCAGCCAAGCGGGGGGTGAAGAGACCCAGTACTTC. Its protein is CASSQAGGEETQYF. This chain connects TRBV3-1 to TRBJ2-5; 7 nucleotides line up with TRBD2. This CDR3 spans 14 amino acids. J gave up 3 bases and V 1 base, and 2 bases lay outside the gene matches. CDR1 is LGHDT, CDR2 YNNKEL, per germline (reference sequence).